Following are 22 T cell receptor beta chains from one sample sequenced in a study of blood T cell repertoires in COVID-19. Clones were read by immunoSEQ multiplex PCR, and TCRdb kept only the in-frame ones, dropping some. Seen here are roughly 140,000 clones, over 75% observed once, and the top ten hold more than 14%. Specimen: peripheral blood. These receptors all come from a woman aged 40 to 50 with acute or convalescent COVID-19.

This chain connects TRBV28 to TRBJ2-2; D unresolved. Germline V gives CDR1 MDHEN, CDR2 SYDVKM. Trimming removed 2 bases at V and 3 bases at J, with 4 bases between. The CDR3 is made up of 13 amino acids. The CDR3 DNA reads TGTGCCAGCAGTTTAGGCCACACCGGGGAGCTGTTTTTT. Translation: CASSLGHTGELFF.

This chain joins TRBV7-2 and TRBJ1-1, with TRBD1 identical over 9 bases. Trimming took 4 bases from V and 5 from J; bases not matched to a gene: 8. The length of the CDR3 is 15 residues. Germline lookup yields CDR1 SGHTA and CDR2 FQGNSA. CDR3 bases: TGTGCCAGCAGCTCGAACAGGGGGCGTCGGACTGAAGCTTTCTTT. Its translation: CASSSNRGRRTEAFF.

In this sample, this clone turned up a few times. The chain recombines TRBV14 with TRBJ2-7, with 8 bases matching TRBD2. The V segment lost 4 bases and the J segment 4 bases; nucleotides outside the gene matches: 6. Germline values: CDR1 SGHDN, CDR2 FVKESK. This CDR3 comprises 14 residues. The CDR3 DNA sequence: TGTGCCAGCAGCCCTGGCGGGAGGTTTTACGAGCAGTACTTC. Translating gives CASSPGGRFYEQYF.

The gene calls are TRBV7-9 and TRBJ2-3, with D tentatively TRBD1 (6 bases). The CDR3 totals 14 residues. Between the trimmed V and J ends, which lost 1 base and 6 bases, there was a span of 11 bases. The germline V gene encodes CDR1 SEHNR and CDR2 FQNEAQ (reference sequence). The CDR3 loop is CASSLDRVWDTQYF. CDR3 sequence (DNA): TGTGCCAGCAGCTTAGACAGGGTTTGGGATACGCAGTATTTT.

V gene TRBV4-1 combines with J gene TRBJ2-2; the D is unclear. CDR1 MGHRA and CDR2 YSYEKL come from the germline V gene. There are 16 residues in the CDR3. The ends were cut back, 1 base at V and 0 bases at J, with 9 bases in the middle. CDR3 DNA sequence: TGCGCCAGCAGCCAAGGATTAACTGCGAACACCGGGGAGCTGTTTTTT. Translated, it gives CASSQGLTANTGELFF.

The CDR3 loop reads CASSVPSGGAYNEQFF. The CDR3 region has the DNA TGCGCCAGCAGCGTACCCAGCGGGGGAGCTTACAATGAGCAGTTCTTC. The rearrangement joins TRBV5-1 to TRBJ2-1; 8 positions agree with TRBD2. The V gene end was trimmed by 4 bases and the J gene end by 4 bases; junction bases not matched to a gene: 10. Germline V gene sequence: CDR1 SGHRS, CDR2 YFSETQ. This CDR3 region has 16 residues. Full variable domain (rest looked up from reference TRBV5-1 and TRBJ2-1): KAGVTQTPRYLIKTRGQQVTLSCSPISGHRSVSWYQQTPGQGLQFLFEYFSETQRNKGNFPGRFSGRQFSNSRSEMNVSTLELGDSALYLCASSVPSGGAYNEQFFGPGTRLTVL.

CDR3 loop: CASNPGQVANEKLFF. The CDR3, as DNA: TGTGCCAGCAATCCGGGACAGGTCGCTAATGAAAAACTGTTTTTT. The V and J genes are TRBV5-8 and TRBJ1-4, with 8 bases matching TRBD1. The CDR3 length is 15 residues. Germline trimming cut 6 bases from V and 3 bases from J; bases unmatched to any gene: 7. The germline gives CDR1 SGHTS, CDR2 YDEGEE.

This rearrangement joins TRBV4-1 to TRBJ2-3; D is unresolved. This CDR3 spans 14 amino acids. Trimming removed 0 bases at V and 2 bases at J, with 6 bases between. In germline, CDR1 is MGHRA, CDR2 YSYEKL. CDR3 nucleotide sequence: TGCGCCAGCAGCCAAGATCGTATCACAGATACGCAGTATTTT. It is translated as CASSQDRITDTQYF.

The chain couples TRBV6-5 to TRBJ1-1; TRBD1 matches at 8 bases. CDR1 MNHEY and CDR2 SVGAGI come from the germline V gene. This CDR3 is 13 amino acids long. The V segment lost 4 bases and the J segment 10 bases; nucleotides outside the gene matches: 8. The CDR3 region is CASSLTRGLGAFF. As DNA, the CDR3 is TGTGCCAGCAGTTTAACCAGGGGGCTTGGAGCTTTCTTT.

The CDR3 coding sequence is TGTGCCAGTAGTCCATCGTTCCGGGACTCCTACGAGCAGTACTTC. It encodes CASSPSFRDSYEQYF. The rearrangement uses TRBV19 and TRBJ2-7; tentatively, D is TRBD2 (5 bases). This CDR3 contains 15 residues. Trimming took off 5 bases at V and 0 bases at J, with 14 bases between the two ends. The germline gives CDR1 LNHDA, CDR2 SQIVND (reference sequence).

The chain couples TRBV4-2 to TRBJ2-3, with 7 nucleotides matching TRBD2. Germline CDR1 reads LGHNA; CDR2 reads YNFKEQ. V lost 1 base, J lost 8 bases, and 9 bases stayed unmatched. CDR3 length: 15 amino acids. The CDR3 region is CASSQGTRDPGTQYF. The CDR3 DNA sequence: TGTGCCAGCAGCCAAGGGACTAGGGATCCAGGTACGCAGTATTTT.

The chain uses TRBV5-6 and TRBJ1-1, with D uncertain. The V end was cut by 0 bases, the J end by 3 bases, with 9 bases between. The V gene's germline CDR1 is SGHDT and CDR2 YYEEEE. The length of the CDR3 is 14 residues. DNA of the CDR3: TGTGCCAGCAGCTTGGACGGTCGGGACACTGAAGCTTTCTTT. It translates to CASSLDGRDTEAFF. Using reference TRBV5-6 and TRBJ1-1 for the parts outside the CDR3, the full variable domain is DAGVTQSPTHLIKTRGQQVTLRCSPKSGHDTVSWYQQALGQGPQFIFQYYEEEERQRGNFPDRFSGHQFPNYSSELNVNALLLGDSALYLCASSLDGRDTEAFFGQGTRLTVV.

V and J are TRBV20-1 and TRBJ2-5, with TRBD2 identical over 9 bases. Germline V gene lookup returns CDR1 DFQATT and CDR2 SNEGSKA (reference sequence). The V segment lost 3 bases and the J segment 7 bases; nucleotides outside the gene matches: 9. The CDR3 is made up of 14 amino acids. The CDR3 reads CSASGLAGIGTQYF. The CDR3, as DNA: TGCAGTGCTAGTGGGCTAGCGGGAATCGGGACCCAGTACTTC.

The chain uses TRBV6-2 or TRBV6-3 and TRBJ1-2, with 7 bases fitting TRBD1. This CDR3 has 14 residues. Losses at the gene ends were 2 bases for V and 7 bases for J; bases not matched to a gene: 7. CDR1 is MNHEY, CDR2 SVGEGT, per germline. The chain's CDR3 is CASSYPGGSFGYTF. CDR3 DNA sequence: TGTGCCAGCAGTTACCCAGGGGGTTCATTTGGCTACACCTTC.

The genes are TRBV7-9 and TRBJ2-5, with a tentative D call TRBD1 (6 bases). From germline, CDR1 is SEHNR and CDR2 FQNEAQ (reference sequence). The CDR3 spans 15 residues. With 1 base removed from V and 1 base from J, the gap between germline ends came to 10 bases. The CDR3 bases are TGTGCCAGCAGCTTAGGGTCAGGGGTCCAAGAGACCCAGTACTTC. Translated, it gives CASSLGSGVQETQYF. The full variable domain, rest sourced from reference TRBV7-9 and TRBJ2-5, is DTGVSQNPRHKITKRGQNVTFRCDPISEHNRLYWYRQTLGQGPEFLTYFQNEAQLEKSRLLSDRFSAERPKGSFSTLEIQRTEQGDSAMYLCASSLGSGVQETQYFGPGTRLLVL.

The V gene is TRBV19, the J gene TRBJ1-5; weak D call: TRBD1 (5 bases). V lost 4 bases and J 6 bases, leaving 13 bases between the germline ends. Looked up from germline, CDR1 is LNHDA and CDR2 is SQIVND (reference sequence). The CDR3 has 14 residues. The chain's CDR3 is CASSNRQLSQPQHF. DNA for the CDR3: TGTGCCAGTAGTAACCGACAGCTAAGTCAGCCCCAGCATTTT.

J is TRBJ2-2 and V is TRBV25-1, with 8 bases aligning to TRBD2. The CDR3 length is 14 residues. The germline CDR1 and CDR2 sequences are MGHDK and SYGVNS. With 6 bases clipped from V and 3 bases from J, the junction kept 3 bases outside the gene matches. The CDR3 is CASRPGGYTGELFF. CDR3 sequence (DNA): TGTGCCAGCAGACCGGGGGGGTACACCGGGGAGCTGTTTTTT.

The chain carries TRBV6-4 and TRBJ2-3; D perhaps matches TRBD1 (6 bases). The CDR3 consists of 15 residues. Germline V CDR1 and CDR2: MRHNA, SNTAGT. Trimming took 0 bases from V and 2 from J, leaving 9 bases between them. CDR3 region: CASSDSRTDTDTQYF. DNA for the CDR3: TGTGCCAGCAGTGACTCTAGGACAGACACAGATACGCAGTATTTT.

This chain links TRBV6-5 with TRBJ1-4; no clear D gene. Germline V gene data show CDR1 as MNHEY and CDR2 as SVGAGI. Trimming shortened V by 6 bases and J by 0 bases, and 8 bases separated the two germline ends. The CDR3 is 14 residues long. DNA for the CDR3: TGTGCCAGCAGCCAGGTGGCAACTAATGAAAAACTGTTTTTT. It encodes CASSQVATNEKLFF.

The rearrangement links TRBV19 to TRBJ1-4, with D possibly matching TRBD1 (5 bases). V was pared by 7 bases and J by 8 bases, with 17 bases between. CDR1 is LNHDA, CDR2 SQIVND, per germline (reference sequence). The CDR3 is 14 residues long. For the CDR3, the DNA is TGTGCCAGTATGGTTCGGGGGGTTAACGAAAAACTGTTTTTT. Amino acids: CASMVRGVNEKLFF. Combining the CDR3 with reference TRBV19 and TRBJ1-4 gives the whole variable domain DGGITQSPKYLFRKEGQNVTLSCEQNLNHDAMYWYRQDPGQGLRLIYYSQIVNDFQKGDIAEGYSVSREKKESFPLTVTSAQKNPTAFYLCASMVRGVNEKLFFGSGTQLSVL.

This chain connects TRBV3-1 (or the pseudogene TRBV3-2) to TRBJ2-7; the D is unclear. Germline CDR1 reads LGHDT; CDR2 reads YNNKEL (reference sequence). Deletions cut 2 bases from V and 4 bases from J, with 3 bases between. This CDR3 has 11 residues. CDR3 protein: CASSQRYEQYF. The CDR3 region has the DNA TGTGCCAGCAGCCAACGTTACGAGCAGTACTTC.

This rearrangement joins TRBV3-1 (or the pseudogene TRBV3-2) to TRBJ2-3; the match to TRBD2 covers 8 bases. Germline V gene lookup returns CDR1 LGHDT and CDR2 YNNKEL (reference sequence). Losses at the gene ends were 2 bases for V and 6 bases for J; bases not matched to a gene: 16. This CDR3 has 18 amino acids. The CDR3 sequence is CASSQLPKRGLAVDTQYF. The CDR3 DNA reads as TGTGCCAGCAGCCAACTCCCTAAACGCGGACTAGCTGTGGATACGCAGTATTTT.